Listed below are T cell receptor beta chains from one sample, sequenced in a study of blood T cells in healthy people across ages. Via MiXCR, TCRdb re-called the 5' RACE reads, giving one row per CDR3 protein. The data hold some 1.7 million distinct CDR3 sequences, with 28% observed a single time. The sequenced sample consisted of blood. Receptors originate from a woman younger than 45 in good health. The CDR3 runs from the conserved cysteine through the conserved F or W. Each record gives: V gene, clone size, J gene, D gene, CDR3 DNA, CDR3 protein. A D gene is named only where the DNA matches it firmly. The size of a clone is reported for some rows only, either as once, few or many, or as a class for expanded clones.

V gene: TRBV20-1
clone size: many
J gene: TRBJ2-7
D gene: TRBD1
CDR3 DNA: TGCAGTGCTATGGGACAGCGAAGCTCCTACGAGCAGTACTTC
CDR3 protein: CSAMGQRSSYEQYF

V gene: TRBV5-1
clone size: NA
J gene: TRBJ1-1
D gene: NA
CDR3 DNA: TGCGCCGGCAGCTTGGAGGGGGGCGTGAACACTGAAGCTTTCTTT
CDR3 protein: CAGSLEGGVNTEAFF

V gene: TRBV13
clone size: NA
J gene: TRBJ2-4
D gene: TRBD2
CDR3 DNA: TGTGCCGGCAGCAGACGTAGCGGGGGGGCTTCAATAGCCAAAAACATTCAGTACTTC
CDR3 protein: CAGSRRSGGASIAKNIQYF

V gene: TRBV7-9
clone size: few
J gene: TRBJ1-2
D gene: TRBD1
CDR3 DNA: TGTGCCAGCACCGGGACAGGGGGCATGGTTGGTGGCTACACCTTC
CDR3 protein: CASTGTGGMVGGYTF

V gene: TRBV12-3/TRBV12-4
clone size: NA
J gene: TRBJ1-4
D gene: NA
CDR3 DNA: TGTGCCAGCAGTCTCACCGGGATCAATGAAAAACTGTTTTTT
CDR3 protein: CASSLTGINEKLFF

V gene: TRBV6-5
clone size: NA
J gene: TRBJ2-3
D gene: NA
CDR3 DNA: TGTGCCAGCAGTAACTCCGGGGCTAACACAGATACGCAGTATTTT
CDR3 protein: CASSNSGANTDTQYF

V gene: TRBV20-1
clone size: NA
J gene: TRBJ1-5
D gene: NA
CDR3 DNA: TGCAGTGCTAGTAGTTATGGGCGTAGCAATCAGCCCCAGCATTTT
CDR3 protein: CSASSYGRSNQPQHF

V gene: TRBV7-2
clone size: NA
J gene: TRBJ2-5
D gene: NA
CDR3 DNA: TGTGCCAGCAGCTTATGGGGGGCCGAGACCCAGTACTTC
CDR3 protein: CASSLWGAETQYF

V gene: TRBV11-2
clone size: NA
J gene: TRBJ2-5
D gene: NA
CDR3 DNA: TGTGCCAGCAGAGTTCAGGGAAGGGAGACCCAGTACTTC
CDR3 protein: CASRVQGRETQYF

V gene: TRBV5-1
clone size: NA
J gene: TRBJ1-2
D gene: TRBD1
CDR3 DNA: TGCGCCAGCAGCCTCGATACAGGGGAGAGCTATGGCTACACCTTC
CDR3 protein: CASSLDTGESYGYTF

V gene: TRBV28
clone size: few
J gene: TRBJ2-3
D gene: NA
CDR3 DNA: TGTGCCAGCAGTTTTAGGCAGATCACAGATACGCAGTATTTT
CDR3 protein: CASSFRQITDTQYF

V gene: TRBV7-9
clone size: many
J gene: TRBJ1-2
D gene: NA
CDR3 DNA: TGTGCCAGCAGCTTAGCGCGAGGGCGGTCCTACACCTTC
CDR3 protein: CASSLARGRSYTF

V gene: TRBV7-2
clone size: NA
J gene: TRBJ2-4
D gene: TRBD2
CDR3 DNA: TGTGCCAGCAGCTTAATTGCTTTGGAGGGAGGGCTTCCAGAGCAGTACTTC
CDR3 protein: CASSLIALEGGLPEQYF

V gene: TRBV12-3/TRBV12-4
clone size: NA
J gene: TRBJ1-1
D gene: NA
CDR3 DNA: TGTGCCAGCAGTGTTTATGGGGGCAGAGACACTGAAGCTTTCTTT
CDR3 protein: CASSVYGGRDTEAFF

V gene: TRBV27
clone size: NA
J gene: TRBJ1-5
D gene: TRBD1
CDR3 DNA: TGTGCCTCCCGGGCAGGGGGGTATAATCAGCCCCAGCATTTT
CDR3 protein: CASRAGGYNQPQHF

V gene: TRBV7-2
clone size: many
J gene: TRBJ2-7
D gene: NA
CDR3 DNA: TGTGCCAGCAGCGCGGACGGTGGATACAAGCAGTACTTC
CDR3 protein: CASSADGGYKQYF

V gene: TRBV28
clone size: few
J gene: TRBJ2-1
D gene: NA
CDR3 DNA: TGTGCCAGCAGCCCCAGGGAACTTGAGCAGTTCTTC
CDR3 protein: CASSPRELEQFF

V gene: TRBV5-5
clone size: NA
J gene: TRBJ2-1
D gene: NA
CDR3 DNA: TGTGCCAGCAGCTTGGGGGCGGAGAGTGAGCAGTTCTTC
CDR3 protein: CASSLGAESEQFF

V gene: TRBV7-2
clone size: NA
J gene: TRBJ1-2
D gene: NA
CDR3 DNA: TGTGCCACCCGAGGGGCGGGCTATGGCTACACCTTC
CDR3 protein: CATRGAGYGYTF

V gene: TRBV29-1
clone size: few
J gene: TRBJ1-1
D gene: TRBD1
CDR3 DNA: TGCAGCGTTCACCAATCGACAGGGGGTAGGCGAACTGAAGCTTTCTTT
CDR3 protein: CSVHQSTGGRRTEAFF